The 5 T cell receptor beta chains presented below share a single source sample, sequenced in a study of OX40 agonist ivuxolimab in advanced cancers. The method was immunoSEQ multiplex PCR; TCRdb's version includes in-frame clones alone and lacks a portion of them. This repertoire shows about 46,000 clones, 90% to 95% found once; its top ten account for just under 5%. This specimen was CD4+ or CD8+ T cells sorted from blood, taken in a trial of the OX40 agonist ivuxolimab. These receptors originate from an adult with an advanced solid tumor such as melanoma, head and neck, liver or kidney cancer.

This chain's CDR3 is CASSLSISSGELFF. CDR3 DNA: TGTGCCAGCAGTTTATCGATTTCTTCCGGGGAGCTGTTTTTT. This chain uses TRBV27 with TRBJ2-2, with D unclear. The CDR3 is 14 residues long. The V gene lost 0 bases and the J gene lost 6 bases, with 8 bases spanning the gap. Looked up from germline, CDR1 is MNHEY and CDR2 is SMNVEV (reference sequence).

V is TRBV27 and J is TRBJ2-2; either TRBD1 or TRBD2 may fit D (5 bases each). Germline values: CDR1 MNHEY, CDR2 SMNVEV (reference sequence). The V end lost 6 bases, the J end lost 0 bases, and 20 bases lay between the germline ends. The CDR3 is 18 amino acids. CDR3 protein: CASSTRGRDLPNTGELFF. The CDR3 DNA is TGTGCCAGCAGCACTAGGGGCCGAGACTTACCGAACACCGGGGAGCTGTTTTTT.

The genes are TRBV19 and TRBJ1-1; D gene unclear. Trimming stripped 1 base from V and 0 bases from J, with 6 bases between. The CDR3 has 14 amino acids. Looked up from germline, CDR1 is LNHDA and CDR2 is SQIVND (reference sequence). The CDR3 loop is CASSIGNLNTEAFF. The CDR3 DNA sequence: TGTGCCAGTAGTATAGGCAACCTGAACACTGAAGCTTTCTTT.

This chain joins TRBV7-3 and TRBJ2-2; 10 bases fit TRBD1. The CDR3 contains 18 residues. Germline lookup yields CDR1 SGHTA and CDR2 FQGTGA. V lost 5 bases, J lost 3 bases, and 12 bases stayed unmatched. CDR3: CASSLRDRGRLDTGELFF. The CDR3 DNA sequence: TGTGCCAGCAGCCTCCGGGACAGGGGACGTCTCGACACCGGGGAGCTGTTTTTT.

This clone was detected only a few times. The rearrangement links TRBV19 to TRBJ1-1; D unclear. The germline V gene has CDR1 LNHDA and CDR2 SQIVND (reference sequence). This CDR3 has 15 amino acids. V shed 3 bases and J shed 1 base, with 12 bases lying between them. In nucleotides, the CDR3 is TGTGCCAGTAGTATTTTTTCTACAGCGAACACTGAAGCTTTCTTT. Its translation: CASSIFSTANTEAFF.